The next 10 T cell receptor beta chains were all read from a single sample in a study of blood T cells in healthy people across ages. Then a second PCR, running about 6 to 11 cycles, was carried out with a sample-barcoded 5' primer and a J-beta primer mix. TCRdb fed the 5' RACE reads into MiXCR, producing one record per CDR3 protein. This sample carries 650,000 to 950,000 distinct CDR3 sequences, 44% of them seen once, and the ten largest clones take 15% to 25%. The specimen sequenced was blood. The source is a man in his sixties in good health.

The genes are TRBV5-1 and TRBJ1-2; tentatively, D is TRBD1 (5 bases). V dropped 7 bases and J dropped 2 bases, with 18 bases sitting between them. The germline V gene encodes CDR1 SGHRS and CDR2 YFSETQ. This CDR3 region has 15 residues. CDR3 sequence: CASGNEGSANYGYTF. Here the CDR3 DNA reads TGCGCCAGCGGTAATGAGGGGAGTGCGAACTATGGCTACACCTTC.

The chain is built from TRBV2 and TRBJ2-7; tentatively, D is TRBD2 (6 bases). Per germline, CDR1 SNHLY and CDR2 FYNNEI. The CDR3 totals 15 residues. Trimming shortened V by 7 bases and J by 0 bases, and 16 bases separated the two germline ends. As DNA, the CDR3 is TGTGCCAGCAAATCCGGGGGAGATTACTCCTACGAGCAGTACTTC. This sequence encodes CASKSGGDYSYEQYF.

This clonotype was recorded a few times. J is TRBJ2-4 and V is TRBV29-1; D remains ambiguous. The CDR3 length is 12 residues. Germline CDR1 is SQVTM and CDR2 is ANQGSEA. Trimming cost V 7 bases and J 2 bases, with 9 bases left between them. The CDR3 here is CSAGVSKNIQYF. In DNA form, the CDR3 reads TGCAGCGCGGGTGTCTCCAAAAACATTCAGTACTTC.

J is TRBJ1-4 and V is TRBV7-9; D is perhaps TRBD1 (6 bases). The ends were cut back, 5 bases at V and 8 bases at J, with 15 bases in the middle. CDR1 is SEHNR, CDR2 FQNEAQ, per germline (reference sequence). There are 14 residues in the CDR3. CDR3 sequence reads: CASSRGGSQEKLFF. The CDR3 DNA reads as TGTGCCAGCAGCCGAGGGGGGTCCCAAGAAAAACTGTTTTTT.

J is TRBJ2-7 and V is TRBV20-1, with 9 nucleotides matching TRBD2. Germline V gives CDR1 DFQATT, CDR2 SNEGSKA (reference sequence). This CDR3 spans 14 amino acids. Germline trimming cut 3 bases from V and 4 bases from J; bases unmatched to any gene: 7. The chain's CDR3 is CSARGLAGKYEQYF. CDR3 DNA: TGCAGTGCTAGGGGGCTAGCGGGGAAGTACGAGCAGTACTTC.

The chain recombines TRBV13 with TRBJ2-7; 7 nucleotides align to TRBD1. The ends lost 5 bases at V and 3 bases at J; junction bases unmatched: 13. This CDR3 is 16 amino acids long. Germline lookup yields CDR1 PRHDT and CDR2 FYEKMQ (reference sequence). CDR3 DNA: TGTGCCAGCAGCCCCATTTGTTTACAGGGGAACTACGAGCAGTACTTC. Amino acid sequence: CASSPICLQGNYEQYF.

This clonotype was seen a few times. One end of the junction does not line up with germline, which may come from a read error. The gene calls are TRBV6-2 or TRBV6-3 and TRBJ2-3; 7 bases match TRBD2. The CDR3 is 18 residues long. Germline V gives CDR1 MNHEY, CDR2 SVGEGT. The CDR3 is CASTYYLRISGRTDTQYF. In DNA, the CDR3 is TGTGCCAGCACTTACTACTTACGTATTAGCGGGCGCACAGATACGCAGTATTTT.

This clonotype was seen ten or more times. The rearrangement links TRBV7-9 to TRBJ1-6, with unresolved D. CDR3 length: 18 residues. Trimming took off 5 bases at V and 5 bases at J, with 22 bases between the two ends. Per germline, CDR1 SEHNR and CDR2 FQNEAQ (reference sequence). In nucleotides, the CDR3 is TGTGCCAGCAGCCCAGTTGACTGGGAATTGGATGATAATTCACCCCTCCACTTT. This sequence encodes CASSPVDWELDDNSPLHF.

The sample holds a few counts of this clonotype. The J gene is TRBJ2-1, the V gene TRBV24-1; perhaps TRBD2 as D (6 bases). From germline, CDR1 is KGHDR and CDR2 SFDVKD. Trimming shortened V by 4 bases and J by 1 base, and 10 bases separated the two germline ends. This CDR3 has 15 amino acids. The DNA of the CDR3 is TGTGCCACCAGTGACCCTAGCGAGTCCTACAATGAGCAGTTCTTC. This codes for CATSDPSESYNEQFF.

CDR3 DNA: TGTGCCAGCAGCTTAGCTAGGACCGGGACAGGGGGCCGGAATGAGCAGTTCTTC. Its protein product is CASSLARTGTGGRNEQFF. The V gene is TRBV7-2, the J gene TRBJ2-1, with TRBD1 identical over 12 bases. Trimming cost V 0 bases and J 7 bases; bases outside gene matches: 10. Germline CDR1 is SGHTA and CDR2 is FQGNSA. The CDR3 has 18 residues.